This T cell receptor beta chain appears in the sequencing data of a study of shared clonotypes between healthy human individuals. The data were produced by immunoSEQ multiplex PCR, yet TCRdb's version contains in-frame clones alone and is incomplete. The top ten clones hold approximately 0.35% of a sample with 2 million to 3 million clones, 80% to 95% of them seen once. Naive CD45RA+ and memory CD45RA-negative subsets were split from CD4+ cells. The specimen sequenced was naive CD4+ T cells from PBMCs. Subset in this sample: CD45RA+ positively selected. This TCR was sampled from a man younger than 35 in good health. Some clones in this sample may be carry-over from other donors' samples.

CDR3 protein: CASSPPGTGDSPLHF. The CDR3 region has the DNA TGCGCCAGCAGCCCCCCCGGGACAGGGGATTCACCCCTCCACTTT. The chain is built from TRBV5-1 and TRBJ1-6; the match to TRBD1 covers 10 bases. V was clipped by 4 bases and J by 8 bases; unmatched bases: 6. CDR1 and CDR2 (germline): SGHRS, YFSETQ. This CDR3 comprises 15 residues. Based on the CDR3 plus reference TRBV5-1 and TRBJ1-6, the full variable domain is KAGVTQTPRYLIKTRGQQVTLSCSPISGHRSVSWYQQTPGQGLQFLFEYFSETQRNKGNFPGRFSGRQFSNSRSEMNVSTLELGDSALYLCASSPPGTGDSPLHFGNGTRLTVT.